The following is a T cell receptor (beta chain) sequence with its context. Its antigen is unidentified. Next came a second PCR, run for roughly 6 to 11 cycles, which used a sample-barcoded 5' primer along with a J-beta primer mix. TCRdb re-called the 5' RACE reads through MiXCR, storing one row per CDR3 protein. The top ten hold around 15% of the sample, which has some 900,000 distinct CDR3 sequences, roughly 48% seen once. Researchers report isolating at least 6 million PBMCs per sample. The data stem from a study of blood T cells in healthy people across ages. Study-wide results and limits: Researchers judged that diversity estimates from one million T cells fell short of true values. Conclusively comparing naive with antigen-experienced cells was impossible with unsorted PBMCs.

Trimming cost V 4 bases and J 11 bases; bases outside gene matches: 28. The CDR3 contains 21 residues. The germline gives CDR1 LGHDT, CDR2 YNNKEL (reference sequence). The source is a man in his thirties or forties in good health. Input material: blood. The rearrangement uses TRBV3-1 and TRBJ2-5; 13 bases align to TRBD2. DNA for the CDR3: TGTGCCAGCAGCCGGCAAGGGTCGGGACTAGCGGGGAACCGTGCCCTCAATGAGCAGTACTTC. This encodes CASSRQGSGLAGNRALNEQYF.